The 25 T cell receptor beta chains below come from one sample, sequenced in a study of control samples from healthy donors and cancer patients. Method: immunoSEQ multiplex PCR; TCRdb's copy keeps in-frame clones and lacks some. The data hold tens of thousands of clones, with around nine tenths observed a single time. Sequenced material: PBMCs. These receptors all come from a woman aged 55 to 70 with head and neck cancer.

This clone was counted a single time. The chain is built from TRBV7-2 and TRBJ2-7; 9 bases are shared with TRBD2. The V segment lost 4 bases and the J segment 2 bases; nucleotides outside the gene matches: 3. The CDR3 has 14 residues. CDR1 SGHTA and CDR2 FQGNSA come from the germline V gene. The CDR3 bases are TGTGCCAGCAGCTCATCTAGCGGGACCTACGAGCAGTACTTC. Its translation: CASSSSSGTYEQYF.

The J gene is TRBJ2-3, the V gene TRBV28, with TRBD2 identical over 14 bases. The junction had 6 bases not matched to a gene; V was cut back by 8 bases and J by 5 bases. This CDR3 comprises 15 residues. Per the germline V gene, CDR1 is MDHEN and CDR2 is SYDVKM. The CDR3 protein is CASLGLAGAKDTQYF. Here the CDR3 DNA reads TGTGCCAGCCTGGGACTAGCGGGAGCAAAAGATACGCAGTATTTT.

V usage is TRBV18 and J usage is TRBJ2-2, with D perhaps matching TRBD1 (6 bases). Germline assignment: CDR1 KGHSH and CDR2 LQKENI. The CDR3 spans 16 residues. V was shortened by 5 bases and J by 0 bases, with 13 bases between the two germline ends. The CDR3 spells CASSTLGAPNTGELFF. The CDR3 nucleotides read TGTGCCAGCTCAACTCTGGGGGCCCCGAACACCGGGGAGCTGTTTTTT.

The V and J genes are TRBV3-1 (or the pseudogene TRBV3-2) and TRBJ1-3; D gene uncertain. Germline loops: CDR1 LGHDT, CDR2 YNNKEL (reference sequence). V lost 4 bases and J lost 4, with 14 bases in between. The CDR3 runs to 15 residues. The CDR3 here is CASSPPGMRGNTIYF. Written as DNA, the CDR3 is TGTGCCAGCAGCCCACCGGGCATGCGAGGAAACACCATATATTTT.

The gene calls are TRBV10-1 and TRBJ1-1, with 9 bases fitting TRBD1. The germline gives CDR1 WNHNN, CDR2 SYGVQD (reference sequence). The CDR3 has 14 residues. V was clipped by 5 bases and J by 5 bases; unmatched bases: 6. Here the CDR3 reads CASSPGQGDTEAFF. The CDR3 DNA reads TGCGCCAGCAGTCCGGGACAGGGTGATACTGAAGCTTTCTTT.

This chain connects TRBV18 to TRBJ2-3; D unresolved. Germline assignment: CDR1 KGHSH and CDR2 LQKENI. V lost 0 bases and J lost 0, with 7 bases in between. CDR3 length: 15 amino acids. The CDR3 DNA reads TGTGCCAGCTCACCACCGGAAACTAGCACAGATACGCAGTATTTT. This gives the protein CASSPPETSTDTQYF.

This clone has just one count. The CDR3 DNA reads TGTGCCTGGGGAGACAGGGGAAGTGAAAAACTGTTTTTT. Its protein product is CAWGDRGSEKLFF. This chain joins TRBV30 and TRBJ1-4; 8 nucleotides line up with TRBD1. Germline V gene sequence: CDR1 GTSNPN, CDR2 SVGIG (reference sequence). The CDR3 is 13 amino acids. V lost 5 bases to trimming and J lost 7 bases; unmatched junction nucleotides: 6.

This sequence joins TRBV24-1 and TRBJ2-1; tentatively, D is TRBD1 or TRBD2 (5 bases each). The V gene's germline CDR1 is KGHDR and CDR2 SFDVKD. The CDR3 contains 18 residues. The germline V and J ends were trimmed by 5 bases and 3 bases, with 22 bases remaining between them. The CDR3 bases are TGTGCCACCAGTGGGCTGGGGGAGCGACCTTCACGCTACAATGAGCAGTTCTTC. It encodes CATSGLGERPSRYNEQFF.

This clone was recorded a few times. This rearrangement joins TRBV3-1 (or the pseudogene TRBV3-2) to TRBJ2-5; D could derive from TRBD1 or TRBD2 (5 bases each). Per germline, CDR1 LGHDT and CDR2 YNNKEL (reference sequence). The germline V and J ends were trimmed by 2 bases and 1 base, with 14 bases remaining between them. This CDR3 region has 16 residues. The CDR3 bases are TGTGCCAGCAGCCAACCCCTCGGGACGGCCCAAGAGACCCAGTACTTC. The encoded protein is CASSQPLGTAQETQYF.

Comments on this clone: The sample holds other DNA sequences that translate to the same CDR3. The rearrangement links TRBV5-1 to TRBJ2-7; the match to TRBD2 covers 11 bases. The germline gives CDR1 SGHRS, CDR2 YFSETQ. The J segment lost 2 bases and the V segment lost 5 bases, leaving 3 bases of the junction unmatched. The CDR3 is 14 residues long. The CDR3 protein is CASSTSGRAYEQYF. DNA for the CDR3: TGCGCCAGCAGTACTAGCGGGAGAGCCTACGAGCAGTACTTC.

V gene TRBV6-5 combines with J gene TRBJ1-4, with D hard to call. V dropped 2 bases and J dropped 8 bases, with 12 bases sitting between them. The CDR3 covers 14 residues. CDR1 and CDR2 (germline): MNHEY, SVGAGI. Here the CDR3 reads CASSYGQVGEKLFF. CDR3 coding DNA: TGTGCCAGCAGTTACGGGCAGGTGGGGGAAAAACTGTTTTTT.

CDR3 in amino acids: CASREGGTDTQYF. CDR3 sequence (DNA): TGTGCCAGCAGAGAGGGAGGCACAGATACGCAGTATTTT. This chain links TRBV28 with TRBJ2-3; D possibly corresponds to TRBD2 (5 bases). Trimming pared 6 bases from V and 1 base from J, leaving 8 bases between. Germline V gene data show CDR1 as MDHEN and CDR2 as SYDVKM. The length of the CDR3 is 13 residues.

The rearrangement joins TRBV27 to TRBJ1-6; a possible D gene is TRBD1 (6 bases). The V and J ends lost 3 bases and 8 bases respectively, with 14 bases between them. The length of the CDR3 is 15 residues. CDR1 is MNHEY and CDR2 is SMNVEV in the germline V gene (reference sequence). The CDR3 reads CASSFLGGADSPLHF. DNA for the CDR3: TGTGCCAGCAGTTTCTTAGGGGGGGCTGATTCACCCCTCCACTTT.

A single count supports this clone. The V gene is TRBV4-2, the J gene TRBJ2-2; D is unresolved. This CDR3 is built from 16 residues. V gave up 2 bases and J gave up 3 bases, with 13 bases separating them. From germline, CDR1 is LGHNA and CDR2 YNFKEQ. This chain's CDR3 is CASSQRQMIDTGELFF. The CDR3 DNA is TGTGCCAGCAGCCAACGGCAAATGATAGACACCGGGGAGCTGTTTTTT.

The CDR3 nucleotides are TGTGCCAGCAGCTTAGTCATAGCGGGAGGGAATGAGCAGTTCTTC. Translated, it gives CASSLVIAGGNEQFF. J is TRBJ2-1 and V is TRBV7-2; 11 bases are a match to TRBD2. This CDR3 is built from 15 residues. V shed 1 base and J 7 bases; nucleotides not matched to a gene: 3. Germline CDR1 reads SGHTA; CDR2 reads FQGNSA.

This chain connects TRBV19 to TRBJ1-2, with TRBD1 matching over 7 bases. Germline assignment: CDR1 LNHDA and CDR2 SQIVND (reference sequence). This CDR3 contains 13 residues. V shed 7 bases and J 8 bases; nucleotides not matched to a gene: 10. This CDR3 reads CASTLNGDSGYTF. The CDR3 bases are TGTGCCAGTACCTTGAATGGGGACAGCGGCTACACCTTC.

The chain uses TRBV29-1 and TRBJ1-2; 7 bases fit TRBD1. This CDR3 is built from 14 residues. The V and J ends lost 6 bases and 2 bases, in that order; junction bases with no gene match: 9. Germline V gives CDR1 SQVTM, CDR2 ANQGSEA. As DNA, the CDR3 is TGCAGCGTGGGGGGGACGGGACAGAACTATGGCTACACCTTC. Its protein is CSVGGTGQNYGYTF.

This chain joins TRBV30 and TRBJ1-5; the match to TRBD1 covers 7 bases. The trim removed 0 bases at V and 10 bases at J, leaving 12 bases unmatched. The CDR3 is 15 amino acids. Germline CDR1 GTSNPN, CDR2 SVGIG (reference sequence). Written as DNA, the CDR3 is TGTGCCTGGAGTGTACAAAGAGGGGGCGACGGTCCCCAGCATTTT. It yields the protein CAWSVQRGGDGPQHF. Looking up the rest from reference TRBV30 and TRBJ1-5 gives the full variable domain: SQTIHQWPATLVQPVGSPLSLECTVEGTSNPNLYWYRQAAGRGLQLLFYSVGIGQISSEVPQNLSASRPQDRQFILSSKKLLLSDSGFYLCAWSVQRGGDGPQHFGDGTRLSIL.

The chain employs TRBV30 and TRBJ2-1; 9 nucleotides agree with TRBD2. CDR1 GTSNPN and CDR2 SVGIG come from the germline V gene (reference sequence). J gave up 10 bases and V 5 bases, and 12 bases lay outside the gene matches. The CDR3 totals 14 residues. CDR3 DNA sequence: TGTGCCTGGTTAGTGGCGGGAGGGCCGTACGAGCAGTTCTTC. Amino acids: CAWLVAGGPYEQFF.

The chain joins TRBV5-1 to TRBJ2-7; 8 bases are a match to TRBD2. The V gene's germline CDR1 is SGHRS and CDR2 YFSETQ. The CDR3 has 15 residues. V was pared by 5 bases and J by 5 bases, with 12 bases of the junction left unmatched. CDR3 DNA: TGCGCCAGCAGTTACGCGGGGGCGGGAGGAGACGAGCAGTACTTC. This gives the protein CASSYAGAGGDEQYF.

The rearrangement links TRBV4-3 to TRBJ2-1, with D possibly TRBD1 on 5 matching bases. The CDR3 runs to 15 residues. Germline V gene lookup returns CDR1 LGHNA and CDR2 YSLEER. Trimming removed 4 bases from V and 2 bases from J, with 12 bases in between. The CDR3 nucleotides read TGCGCCAGCAGCCCAAAGGACATAACCTACAATGAGCAGTTCTTC. It is translated as CASSPKDITYNEQFF.

This chain uses TRBV6-4 with TRBJ1-2; the D gene is possibly TRBD1 (6 bases). The CDR3 loop spans 13 amino acids. Trimming pared 5 bases from V and 5 bases from J, leaving 12 bases between. Per the germline V gene, CDR1 is MRHNA and CDR2 is SNTAGT. The chain's CDR3 is CASSFVQGYGYTF. The CDR3 nucleotides are TGTGCCAGCAGTTTTGTACAGGGATATGGCTACACCTTC.

The chain combines TRBV11-2 with TRBJ2-7; 8 nucleotides align to TRBD2. The germline V gene encodes CDR1 SGHAT and CDR2 FQNNGV. The CDR3 runs to 16 residues. Losses at the gene ends were 5 bases for V and 4 bases for J; bases not matched to a gene: 13. The DNA for the CDR3 is TGTGCCAGCAGCGGTTACCTTAGCGGGAACATGTACGAGCAGTACTTC. Translation: CASSGYLSGNMYEQYF.

The table lists this clone with a few counts. The chain is built from TRBV9 and TRBJ2-7, with a tentative D call TRBD2 (5 bases). Germline values: CDR1 SGDLS, CDR2 YYNGEE. V was shortened by 2 bases and J by 3 bases, with 12 bases between the two germline ends. This CDR3 comprises 14 residues. The CDR3 nucleotides are TGTGCCAGCAGCGTCGCGGACTTGGACTACGAGCAGTACTTC. It is translated as CASSVADLDYEQYF.

The rearrangement uses TRBV10-3 and TRBJ2-1; 15 positions match TRBD2. The V segment lost 9 bases and the J segment 6 bases; nucleotides outside the gene matches: 0. Germline V CDR1 and CDR2: ENHRY, SYGVKD. The CDR3 runs 13 residues. In DNA, the CDR3 is TGTGCCATGGGACTAGCGGGAGGCAATGAGCAGTTCTTC. Its protein is CAMGLAGGNEQFF.